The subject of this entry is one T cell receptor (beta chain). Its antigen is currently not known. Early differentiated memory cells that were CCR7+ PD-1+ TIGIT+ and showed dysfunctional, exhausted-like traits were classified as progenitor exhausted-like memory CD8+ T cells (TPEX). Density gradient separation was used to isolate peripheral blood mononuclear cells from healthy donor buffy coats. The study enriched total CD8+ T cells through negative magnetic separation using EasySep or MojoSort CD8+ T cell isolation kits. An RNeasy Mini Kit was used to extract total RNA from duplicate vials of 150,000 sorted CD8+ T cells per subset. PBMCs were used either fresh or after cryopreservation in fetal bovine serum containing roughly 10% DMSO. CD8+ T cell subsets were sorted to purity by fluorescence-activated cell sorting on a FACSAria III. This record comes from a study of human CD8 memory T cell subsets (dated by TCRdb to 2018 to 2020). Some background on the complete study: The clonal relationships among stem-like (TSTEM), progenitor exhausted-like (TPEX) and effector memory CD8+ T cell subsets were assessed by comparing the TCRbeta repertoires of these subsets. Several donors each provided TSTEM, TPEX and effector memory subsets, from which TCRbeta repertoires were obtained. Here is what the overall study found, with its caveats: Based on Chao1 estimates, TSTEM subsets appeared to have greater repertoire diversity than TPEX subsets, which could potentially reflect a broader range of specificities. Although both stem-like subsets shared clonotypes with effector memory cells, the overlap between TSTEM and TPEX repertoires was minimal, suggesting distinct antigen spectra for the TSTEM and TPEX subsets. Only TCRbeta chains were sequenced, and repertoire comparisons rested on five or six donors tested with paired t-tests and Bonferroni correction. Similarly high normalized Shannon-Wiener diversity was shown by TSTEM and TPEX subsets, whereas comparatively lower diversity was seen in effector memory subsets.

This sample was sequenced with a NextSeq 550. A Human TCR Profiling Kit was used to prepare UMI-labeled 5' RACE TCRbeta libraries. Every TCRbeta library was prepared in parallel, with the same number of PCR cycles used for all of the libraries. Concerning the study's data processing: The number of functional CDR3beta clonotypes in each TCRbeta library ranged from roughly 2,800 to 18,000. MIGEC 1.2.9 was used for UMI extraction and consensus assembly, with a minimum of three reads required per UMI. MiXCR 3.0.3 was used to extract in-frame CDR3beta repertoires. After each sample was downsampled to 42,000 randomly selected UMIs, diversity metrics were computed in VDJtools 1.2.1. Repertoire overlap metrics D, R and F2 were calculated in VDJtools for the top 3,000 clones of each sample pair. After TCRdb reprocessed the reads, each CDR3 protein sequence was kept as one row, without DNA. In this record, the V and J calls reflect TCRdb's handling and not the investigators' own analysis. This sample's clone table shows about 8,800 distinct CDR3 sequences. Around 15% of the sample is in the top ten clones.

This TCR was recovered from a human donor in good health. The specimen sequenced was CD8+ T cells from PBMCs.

This receptor has the CDR3 CASSHRDETQYF. The rearranged chain carries TRBV7-6 and TRBJ2-5; TCRdb proposes TRBD1, but this gene call is untestable without DNA. Via the germline V gene, CDR1 is SGHVS and CDR2 FNYEAQ. Including the terminal cysteine and phenylalanine, the CDR3 comprises 12 residues. No DNA is listed.